This T cell receptor (beta chain) originates from a study of cytotoxic CD8 clonotypes in ibrutinib-treated CLL (dated by TCRdb to 2020 to 2023). For the study in its entirety: The cohort included roughly 15 treatment-naive and about a dozen relapsed/refractory patients; 17 were IGHV unmutated. Responses were partial in about 25 patients and complete in 2; after median about 70 months follow-up, approximately 15 stayed in remission and 12 progressed. Samples at response were collected after a median of 12 months of treatment, with a range of roughly 6 to 40 months. An average of roughly 270,000 productive templates and 94,082 productive rearrangements was obtained per sample. Of the approximately 86 people in the trial, about 25 had longitudinal samples available. Cryopreserved peripheral blood mononuclear cells were collected before treatment, at response, and at either disease progression or sustained remission. Every remission and progressive disease sample was obtained while ibrutinib was still being received by the patients. The paper as a whole reports these results and caveats: At baseline, clonality was higher than in age-matched healthy donors and showed a strong correlation with circulating CD8+ T-cell counts. Sustained-remission and progressing patients did not have matched sampling times, and lymph node repertoires were not examined. Clonality increased at ibrutinib response, stayed stable in sustained remission, and fell back toward baseline at progression. Public clonotypes were found to be uncommon and were observed to contract or remain stable during treatment; the increase in clonality was shown to reflect expansion of private clonotypes at ibrutinib response.

Reading the label with the study, this specimen's time point is: more than 10 months on ibrutinib. For TCR beta library preparation, about 2 micrograms of genomic DNA were isolated from cryopreserved PBMCs. Longitudinal blood samples from CLL patients on ibrutinib monotherapy underwent high-throughput TCR beta sequencing. The patients were enrolled in a single-center, open-label phase 2 trial of ibrutinib monotherapy. Details on this clone: Its antigen specificity is not known. No qualities accompany the bases; no much larger clone lies one base away.

Each clonotype received, on average, 10x coverage in deep resolution sequencing performed on a MiSeq, where the target depth lay between 1 in 1 million and 1 in 200,000 T cells. TCR beta libraries were generated with the immunoSEQ hsTCRB Kit. The paper's processing steps were these. ImmunoSEQ Data Assistant and ImmunoSEQ Analyzer were used for data analysis, and V, D and J genes were assigned according to IMGT definitions. Clonality, which ranges from 0 to 1, was calculated as one minus the normalized Shannon entropy of productive rearrangement frequencies. Only overrepresented clonotypes making up at least 0.05% of each patient's repertoire were included in the public clonotype analysis. Some twelve repertoires from age-matched healthy donors, obtained from immuneACCESS, served as clonality controls. Sourced from immuneACCESS, this table was stored by TCRdb with only in-frame sequences that have V and J called. A share of the clones is absent; for the studies checked, an unresolved V gene accounts for under half, and the remainder has no known explanation. V and J calls and clone size come straight from that table; D and trimming were deduced from the DNA. This sample holds some 200,000 clones; more than 65% were observed only once. Of the sample, around 5.9% falls within the top ten clones.

The CDR1 and CDR2 encoded by the germline V gene are SGHDT and YYEEEE. V is clipped by 3 bases and J by 4 bases, and the sequence between their germline boundaries is 8 bases long. From cysteine to phenylalanine, the CDR3 is 13 amino acids long. The kept DNA is CDR3 alone, 39 bases in frame from the first base. This clonotype was sampled from a human donor with chronic lymphocytic leukemia. This specimen consisted of PBMCs, obtained after 12 months of ibrutinib treatment. The sequence joins TRBV5-6 to TRBJ2-1; the D gene assignment is perhaps TRBD1 or TRBD2, with each matching 5 bases. The DNA sequence is as follows: TGTGCCAGCAGCTGGGGACGATACAATGAGCAGTTCTTC. Its product reads: CASSWGRYNEQFF. The entire variable domain, with the stretches around the CDR3 drawn from the reference TRBV5-6 and TRBJ2-1 proteins, is DAGVTQSPTHLIKTRGQQVTLRCSPKSGHDTVSWYQQALGQGPQFIFQYYEEEERQRGNFPDRFSGHQFPNYSSELNVNALLLGDSALYLCASSWGRYNEQFFGPGTRLTVL.